The clone carrying this T cell receptor beta chain was seen only a few times. Its antigen remains unknown. The germline V and J ends were trimmed by 2 bases and 10 bases, with 17 bases remaining between them. Germline-derived CDR1 and CDR2 are SEHNR and FQNEAQ (reference sequence). There are 15 residues in the CDR3. Tagging with unique molecular identifiers was a feature of the TCR beta cDNA libraries. Approximately 500,000 cDNA molecules were obtained per 1 to 10 million input T cells. TCRdb passed the PCR reads through MiXCR, listing each CDR3 protein once. This repertoire shows about 820,000 distinct CDR3 sequences, under 70% found once; its top ten account for under 6%. The source of the sample is a study of post-analysis software for immune sequencing data. Study-wide results and caveats: Included in a set of roughly five TRBV segments more frequent in patients than controls were TRBV5-6, TRBV5-1 and TRBV20-1. Strong co-clustering by F measure was seen for same-batch samples. Versus controls, multiple sclerosis patients showed significantly lower diversity (normalized Chao1).

The sequence came from a girl between 5 and 17 years old with multiple sclerosis. V usage is TRBV7-9 and J usage is TRBJ1-4; D gene uncertain. The specimen sequenced was blood. Written as DNA, the CDR3 is TGTGCCAGCAGCTTAAGGTCTGACGGCAAGGGAAAACTGTTTTTT. Translation gives CASSLRSDGKGKLFF.